These 6 T cell receptor beta chains were sequenced from one sample in a study of identical twins (dated by TCRdb to the mid-2010s). Library construction relied on 5' RACE. TCRdb shows the sequencer as Illumina HiSeq 2000. TCRdb reworked the public reads: Q25 trimming with fastp, MiXCR clone assembly, productive beta chains retained. Under each unique CDR3 protein, matching rows form one entry showing the most common genes and DNA. For this sample the table gives 700,000 to 950,000 distinct CDR3 sequences, of which roughly 12% were detected only once. The top ten hold 1.5% to 2% of the sample. This same sample was also taken into another study, of yellow fever vaccine responses in identical twins.

Sequenced: PBMCs. The receptors shown here come from a woman in her late teens or twenties in good health.

This clonotype was counted only a few times. The chain uses TRBV11-1 and TRBJ2-6; TRBD2 aligns across 13 bases. With 2 bases clipped from V and 2 bases from J, the junction kept 6 bases outside the gene matches. Per the germline V gene, CDR1 is SGHAT and CDR2 is FQDESV (reference sequence). This CDR3 spans 19 amino acids. The CDR3 reads CASSLTWTSGRAGANVLTF. CDR3 sequence (DNA): TGTGCCAGCAGCTTAACCTGGACTAGCGGGAGAGCTGGGGCCAACGTCCTGACTTTC.

There are many counts of this clonotype. The chain recombines TRBV7-9 with TRBJ2-1; D possibly corresponds to TRBD1 (6 bases). Germline CDR1 is SEHNR and CDR2 is FQNEAQ (reference sequence). CDR3 length: 15 residues. V lost 3 bases and J lost 5, with 14 bases in between. The CDR3 DNA reads TGTGCCAGCAGCTTGGGACAAATTTTTGACAATGAGCAGTTCTTC. It is translated as CASSLGQIFDNEQFF.

This clonotype occurred many times. V usage is TRBV5-1 and J usage is TRBJ2-3; unclear D gene. V shed 0 bases and J shed 5 bases, with 10 bases lying between them. This CDR3 contains 14 residues. Germline V gene sequence: CDR1 SGHRS, CDR2 YFSETQ. As DNA, the CDR3 is TGCGCCAGCAGCTTGGCCGGTGCTAGAGATACGCAGTATTTT. It yields the protein CASSLAGARDTQYF.

This clonotype was picked up a small number of times. The chain recombines TRBV28 with TRBJ2-7; D is perhaps TRBD1 (6 bases). V gave up 5 bases and J gave up 2 bases, with 13 bases separating them. Germline loops: CDR1 MDHEN, CDR2 SYDVKM. CDR3 size: 14 residues. This CDR3 is CASSHRDKPYEQYF. Written as DNA, the CDR3 is TGTGCCAGCAGTCACCGGGACAAGCCCTACGAGCAGTACTTC.

This clonotype was seen a handful of times. The chain couples TRBV2 to TRBJ2-7, with D maybe TRBD1 (6 bases). The V and J ends lost 4 bases and 7 bases respectively, with 14 bases between them. Germline V gene lookup returns CDR1 SNHLY and CDR2 FYNNEI. The CDR3 is made up of 13 amino acids. The CDR3 DNA sequence: TGTGCCAGCAGTGGGGACAAACTAGGGGAGCAGTACGTC. Amino acids: CASSGDKLGEQYV.

J is TRBJ2-5 and V is TRBV25-1, with 9 bases that match TRBD1. This CDR3 has 18 residues. Looked up from germline, CDR1 is MGHDK and CDR2 is SYGVNS. The junction had 14 bases not matched to a gene; V was cut back by 1 base and J by 5 bases. The CDR3 loop is CASSEFLGQTGGEETQYF. In DNA, the CDR3 is TGTGCCAGCAGTGAATTTTTGGGCCAGACAGGGGGAGAGGAGACCCAGTACTTC. Full variable domain (missing parts from reference TRBV25-1 and TRBJ2-5): EADIYQTPRYLVIGTGKKITLECSQTMGHDKMYWYQQDPGMELHLIHYSYGVNSTEKGDLSSESTVSRIRTEHFPLTLESARPSHTSQYLCASSEFLGQTGGEETQYFGPGTRLLVL.